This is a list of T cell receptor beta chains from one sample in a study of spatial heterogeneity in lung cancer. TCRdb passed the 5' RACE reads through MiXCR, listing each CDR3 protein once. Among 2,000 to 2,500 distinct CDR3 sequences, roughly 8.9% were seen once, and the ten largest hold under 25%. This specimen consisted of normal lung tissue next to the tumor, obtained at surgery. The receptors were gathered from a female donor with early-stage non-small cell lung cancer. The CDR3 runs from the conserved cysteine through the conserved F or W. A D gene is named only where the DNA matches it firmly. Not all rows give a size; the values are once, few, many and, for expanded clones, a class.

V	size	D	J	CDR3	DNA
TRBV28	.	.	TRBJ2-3	CACSLLESTDTQYF	TGTGCCTGCAGTTTACTAGAAAGCACAGATACGCAGTATTTT
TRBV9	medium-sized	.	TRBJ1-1	CASSVDRNMNTEAFF	TGTGCCAGCAGCGTAGACCGGAACATGAACACTGAAGCTTTCTTT
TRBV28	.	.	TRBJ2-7	CASSFTSYEQYF	TGTGCCAGCAGTTTTACGAGTTATGAGCAGTACTTC
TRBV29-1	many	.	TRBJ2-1	CSVDRPNRDLYNEQFF	TGCAGCGTTGATCGTCCAAACCGGGACCTATACAATGAGCAGTTCTTC
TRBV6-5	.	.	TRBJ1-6	CASSYNRDSPLHF	TGTGCCAGCAGTTATAACAGGGACTCACCCCTCCACTTT
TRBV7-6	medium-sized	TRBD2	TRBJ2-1	CASSLVTSGGNEQFF	TGTGCCAGCAGCTTAGTAACTAGCGGGGGAAATGAGCAGTTCTTC
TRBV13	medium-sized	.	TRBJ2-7	CASSLKNRAHYEQYF	TGTGCCAGCAGCTTAAAGAACAGGGCACACTACGAGCAGTACTTC
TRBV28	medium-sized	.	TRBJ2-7	CASSLMGVYEQYF	TGTGCCAGCAGTTTGATGGGGGTCTACGAGCAGTACTTC
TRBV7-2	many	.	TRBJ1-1	CASSPRRNTEAFF	TGTGCCAGCAGCCCGCGACGGAACACTGAAGCTTTCTTT
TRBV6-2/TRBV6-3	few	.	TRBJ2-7	CASSPTGGLPPPVYF	TGTGCCAGCAGCCCGACCGGAGGACTACCACCCCCGGTGTACTTC
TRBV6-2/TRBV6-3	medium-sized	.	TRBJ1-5	CASSYSRSGRRPEYSNQPQHF	TGTGCCAGCAGTTACTCGAGATCCGGGAGACGGCCAGAATATAGCAATCAGCCCCAGCATTTT
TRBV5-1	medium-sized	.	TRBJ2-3	CASKPTGLATDTQYF	TGCGCCAGCAAGCCCACAGGGCTCGCGACAGATACGCAGTATTTT
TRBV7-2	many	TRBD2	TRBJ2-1	CASSLGGGAFEQFF	TGTGCCAGCAGCTTAGGCGGGGGGGCCTTTGAGCAGTTCTTC
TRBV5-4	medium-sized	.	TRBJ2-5	CASSLPSAEETQYF	TGTGCCAGCAGCTTGCCTAGCGCGGAAGAGACCCAGTACTTC
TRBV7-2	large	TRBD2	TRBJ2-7	CASSLSLAGADYEQYF	TGTGCCAGCAGCCTTAGTCTAGCGGGGGCTGACTACGAGCAGTACTTC
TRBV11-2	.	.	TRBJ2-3	CASNPERSTDTQYF	TGTGCCAGCAACCCCGAGCGGAGCACAGATACGCAGTATTTT
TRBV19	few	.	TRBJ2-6	CASSIDRIAGANVLTF	TGTGCCAGTAGTATAGATCGAATTGCTGGGGCCAACGTCCTGACTTTC
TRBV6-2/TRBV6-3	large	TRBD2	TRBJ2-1	CASSLGSGLALDEQFF	TGTGCCAGCAGCCTGGGATCCGGACTAGCTCTTGATGAGCAGTTCTTC
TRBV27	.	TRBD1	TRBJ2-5	CASSLRTGNLETQYF	TGTGCCAGCAGTCTGCGGACAGGGAATTTGGAGACCCAGTACTTC
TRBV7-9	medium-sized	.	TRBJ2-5	CASSPNRETQYF	TGTGCCAGCAGCCCCAATAGAGAGACCCAGTACTTC
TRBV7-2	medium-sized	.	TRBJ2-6	CASSWDRASGANVLTF	TGTGCCAGCAGCTGGGACCGCGCCTCTGGGGCCAACGTCCTGACTTTC
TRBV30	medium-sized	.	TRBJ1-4	CAWSAGAGREKLFF	TGTGCCTGGAGTGCCGGGGCAGGGCGTGAAAAACTGTTTTTT
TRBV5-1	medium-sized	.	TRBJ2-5	CASSLEGSETQYF	TGCGCCAGCAGCTTGGAGGGGTCAGAGACCCAGTACTTC
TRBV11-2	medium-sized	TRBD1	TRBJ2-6	CASSSLGQASGANVLTF	TGTGCCAGCAGCTCCCTCGGACAGGCCTCTGGGGCCAACGTCCTGACTTTC
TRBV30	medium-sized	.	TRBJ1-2	CAWSSRDIGYTF	TGTGCCTGGAGTTCCCGGGACATTGGCTACACCTTC
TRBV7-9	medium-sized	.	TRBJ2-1	CASSLAIDNEQFF	TGTGCCAGCAGCTTAGCGATCGACAATGAGCAGTTCTTC
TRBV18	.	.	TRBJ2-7	CASSRGAQTYEQYF	TGTGCCAGCTCTCGGGGGGCCCAAACCTACGAGCAGTACTTC
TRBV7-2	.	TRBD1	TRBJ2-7	CASSSTGGTYEQYF	TGTGCCAGCAGCTCGACAGGGGGAACCTACGAGCAGTACTTC
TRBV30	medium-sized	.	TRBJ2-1	CAWKLASSYNEQFF	TGTGCCTGGAAGCTAGCCTCCTCCTACAATGAGCAGTTCTTC
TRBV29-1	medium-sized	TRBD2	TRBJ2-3	CSVGPRGREGDTQYF	TGCAGCGTTGGACCCCGGGGCAGGGAGGGAGATACGCAGTATTTT
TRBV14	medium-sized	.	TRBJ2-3	CASSQRVSSPTYF	TGTGCCAGCAGCCAAAGGGTGTCTAGTCCTACGTATTTT
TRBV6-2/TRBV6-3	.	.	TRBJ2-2	CASSYWETGELFF	TGTGCCAGCAGTTACTGGGAAACCGGGGAGCTGTTTTTT
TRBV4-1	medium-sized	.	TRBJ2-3	CASSQDRPGDTQYF	TGCGCCAGCAGCCAAGACAGGCCGGGAGATACGCAGTATTTT
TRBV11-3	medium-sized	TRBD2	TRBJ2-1	CASSPHTSGGSNEQFF	TGTGCCAGCAGCCCCCATACTAGCGGGGGAAGTAATGAGCAGTTCTTC
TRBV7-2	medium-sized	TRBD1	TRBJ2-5	CASSLAAGTGIETQYF	TGTGCCAGCAGCTTAGCGGCCGGGACAGGGATAGAGACCCAGTACTTC
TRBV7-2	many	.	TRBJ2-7	CASSLDWRQGLKYF	TGTGCCAGCAGCTTAGATTGGCGTCAGGGGTTAAAGTACTTC
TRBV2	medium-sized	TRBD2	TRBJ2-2	CASRGLVANTGELFF	TGTGCCAGCAGGGGACTAGTGGCGAACACCGGGGAGCTGTTTTTT
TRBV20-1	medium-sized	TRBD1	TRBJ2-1	CSATLTGGIGDEQFF	TGCAGTGCTACCCTGACAGGGGGAATCGGAGATGAGCAGTTCTTC